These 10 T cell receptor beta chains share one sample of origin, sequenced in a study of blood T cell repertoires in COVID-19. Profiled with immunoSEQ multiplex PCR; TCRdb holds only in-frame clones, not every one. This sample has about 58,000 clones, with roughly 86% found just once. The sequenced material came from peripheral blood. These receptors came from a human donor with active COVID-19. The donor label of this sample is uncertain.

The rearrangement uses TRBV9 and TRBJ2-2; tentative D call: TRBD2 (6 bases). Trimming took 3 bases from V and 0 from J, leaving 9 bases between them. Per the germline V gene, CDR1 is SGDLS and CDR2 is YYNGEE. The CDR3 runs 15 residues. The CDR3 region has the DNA TGTGCCAGCAGCGATCGGGGGTCGAACACCGGGGAGCTGTTTTTT. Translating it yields CASSDRGSNTGELFF.

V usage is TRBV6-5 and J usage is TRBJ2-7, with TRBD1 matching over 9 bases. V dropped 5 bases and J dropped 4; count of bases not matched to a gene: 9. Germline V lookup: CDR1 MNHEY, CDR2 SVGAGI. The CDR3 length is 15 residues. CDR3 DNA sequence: TGTGCCAGCAGTACCACAGGGGGCGCTGAATACGAGCAGTACTTC. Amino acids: CASSTTGGAEYEQYF.

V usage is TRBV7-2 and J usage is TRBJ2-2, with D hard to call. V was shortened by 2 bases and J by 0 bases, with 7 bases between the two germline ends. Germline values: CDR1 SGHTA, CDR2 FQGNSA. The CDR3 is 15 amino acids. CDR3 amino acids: CASSLYLTNTGELFF. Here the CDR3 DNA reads TGTGCCAGCAGCTTATATCTAACGAACACCGGGGAGCTGTTTTTT.

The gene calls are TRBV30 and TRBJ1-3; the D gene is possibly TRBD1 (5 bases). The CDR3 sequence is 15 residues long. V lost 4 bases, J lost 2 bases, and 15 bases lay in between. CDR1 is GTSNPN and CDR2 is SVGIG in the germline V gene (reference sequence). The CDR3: CAWTTSGRAGNTIYF. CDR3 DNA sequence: TGTGCCTGGACCACTTCGGGCAGGGCTGGAAACACCATATATTTT.

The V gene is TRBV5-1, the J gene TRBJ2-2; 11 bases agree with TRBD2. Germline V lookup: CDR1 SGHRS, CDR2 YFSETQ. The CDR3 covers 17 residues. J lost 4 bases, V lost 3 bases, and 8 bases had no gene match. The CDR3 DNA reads TGCGCCAGCAGCTCCGGGATTCTAGCGGGGGGCACCGGGGAGCTGTTTTTT. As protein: CASSSGILAGGTGELFF.

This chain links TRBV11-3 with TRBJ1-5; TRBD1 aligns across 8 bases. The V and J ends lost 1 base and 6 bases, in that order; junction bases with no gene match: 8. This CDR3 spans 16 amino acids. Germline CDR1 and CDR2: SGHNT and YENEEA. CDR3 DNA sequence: TGTGCCAGCAGCTTAGTTAGCCGGACAGGGACTCAGCCCCAGCATTTT. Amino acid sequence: CASSLVSRTGTQPQHF.

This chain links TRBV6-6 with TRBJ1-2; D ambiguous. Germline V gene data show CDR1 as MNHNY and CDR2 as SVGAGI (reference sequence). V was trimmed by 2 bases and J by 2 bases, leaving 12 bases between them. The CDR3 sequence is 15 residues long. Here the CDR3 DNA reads TGTGCCAGCAGTTACCCAAGCACCCTCAACTATGGCTACACCTTC. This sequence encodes CASSYPSTLNYGYTF.

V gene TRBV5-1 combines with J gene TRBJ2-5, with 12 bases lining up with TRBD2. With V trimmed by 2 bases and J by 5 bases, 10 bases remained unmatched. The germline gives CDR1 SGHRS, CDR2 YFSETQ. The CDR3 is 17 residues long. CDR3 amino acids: CASSLPLLAGGIETQYF. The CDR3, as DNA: TGCGCCAGCAGCTTACCCCTACTAGCGGGGGGAATCGAGACCCAGTACTTC.

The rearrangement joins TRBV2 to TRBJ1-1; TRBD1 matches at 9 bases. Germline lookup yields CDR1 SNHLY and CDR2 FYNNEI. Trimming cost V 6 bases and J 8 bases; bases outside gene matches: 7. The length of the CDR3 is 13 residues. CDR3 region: CASSAGQGLEAFF. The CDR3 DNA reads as TGTGCCAGCAGCGCGGGACAGGGACTCGAAGCTTTCTTT.

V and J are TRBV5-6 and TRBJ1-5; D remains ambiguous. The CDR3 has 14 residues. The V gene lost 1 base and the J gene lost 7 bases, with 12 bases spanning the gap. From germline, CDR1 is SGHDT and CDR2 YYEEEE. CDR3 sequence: CASSLPGWGQPQHF. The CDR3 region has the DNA TGTGCCAGCAGCTTGCCGGGGTGGGGACAGCCCCAGCATTTT.